A single T cell receptor beta chain is shown here with its context. As the template, RNA transcripts were used to amplify TCR beta CDR3 regions. Scientists carried out first-round RT-PCR using HTBI primers and then a second-round multiplex PCR. TCRdb re-analysed the multiplex PCR reads in MiXCR, keeping a single row per CDR3 protein. The sample consists of 400,000 to 450,000 distinct CDR3 sequences, under 25% of them appearing once. V lost 4 bases, J lost 5 bases, and 14 bases lay in between. The CDR3 is 13 amino acids. Germline CDR1 DFQATT, CDR2 SNEGSKA (reference sequence). This entry comes from a study of Graves' ophthalmopathy and Graves' hyperthyroidism.

The sequence was obtained from a woman aged 18-35 years with stable Graves' hyperthyroidism. Sequenced sample: peripheral blood. The rearrangement uses TRBV20-1 and TRBJ1-2; D is possibly TRBD1 (6 bases). CDR3 sequence (DNA): TGCAGTGCTATCCGGACAGAAAATTATGGCTACACCTTC. Its translation is CSAIRTENYGYTF.